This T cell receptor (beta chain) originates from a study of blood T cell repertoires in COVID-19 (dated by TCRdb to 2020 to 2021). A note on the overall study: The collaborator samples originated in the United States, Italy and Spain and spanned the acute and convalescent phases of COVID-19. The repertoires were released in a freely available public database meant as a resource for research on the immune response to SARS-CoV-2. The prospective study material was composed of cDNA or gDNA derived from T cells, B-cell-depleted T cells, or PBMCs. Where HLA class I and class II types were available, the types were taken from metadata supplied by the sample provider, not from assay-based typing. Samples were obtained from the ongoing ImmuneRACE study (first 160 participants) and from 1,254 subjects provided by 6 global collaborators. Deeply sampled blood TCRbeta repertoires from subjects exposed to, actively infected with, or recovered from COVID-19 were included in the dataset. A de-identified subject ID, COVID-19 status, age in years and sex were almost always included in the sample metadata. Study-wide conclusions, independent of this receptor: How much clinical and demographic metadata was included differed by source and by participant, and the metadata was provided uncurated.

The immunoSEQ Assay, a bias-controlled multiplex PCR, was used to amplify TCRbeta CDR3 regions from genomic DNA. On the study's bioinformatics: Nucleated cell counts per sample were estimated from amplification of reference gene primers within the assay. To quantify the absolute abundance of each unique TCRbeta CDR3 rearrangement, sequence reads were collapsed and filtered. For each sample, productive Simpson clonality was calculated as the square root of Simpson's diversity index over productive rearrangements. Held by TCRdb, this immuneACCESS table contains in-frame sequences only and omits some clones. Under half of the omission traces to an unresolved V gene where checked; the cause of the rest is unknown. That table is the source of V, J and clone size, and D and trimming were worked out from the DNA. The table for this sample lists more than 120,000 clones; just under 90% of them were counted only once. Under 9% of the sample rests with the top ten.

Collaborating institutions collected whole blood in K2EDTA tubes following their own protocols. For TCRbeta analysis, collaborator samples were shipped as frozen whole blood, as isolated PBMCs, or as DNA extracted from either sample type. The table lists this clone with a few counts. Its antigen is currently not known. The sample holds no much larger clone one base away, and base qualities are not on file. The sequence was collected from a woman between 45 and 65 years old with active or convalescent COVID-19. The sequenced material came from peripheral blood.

The CDR3 corresponds to CASSPQGAQNEQFF. The DNA is TGTGCCAGCAGCCCCCAGGGGGCGCAAAATGAGCAGTTCTTC. The sequence is built from TRBV11-2 and TRBJ2-1, with 8 central nucleotides matching TRBD1. Trimming removed 5 bases from V and 7 bases from J; the gene matches leave 7 bases unexplained. CDR1 and CDR2 are read off the germline V gene as SGHAT and FQNNGV. The CDR3 covers 14 residues, taking in both the cysteine and the phenylalanine. The retained sequence is limited to the CDR3, 42 bases, with the frame set at the first base. Full variable domain (CDR3 extended with the reference TRBV11-2 and TRBJ2-1 proteins): EAGVAQSPRYKIIEKRQSVAFWCNPISGHATLYWYQQILGQGPKLLIQFQNNGVVDDSQLPKDRFSAERLKGVDSTLKIQPAKLEDSAVYLCASSPQGAQNEQFFGPGTRLTVL.